One and the same sample provided the 25 T cell receptor beta chains below, sequenced in a study of control samples from healthy donors and cancer patients. Assay used: immunoSEQ multiplex PCR; TCRdb lists only in-frame clones, some missing. The data contain about 270,000 clones, approximately 80% of them singletons. The sequenced sample consisted of PBMCs. These receptors came from a woman aged 55-69 years with lung cancer.

This chain joins TRBV10-2 and TRBJ2-6; D gene unclear. Germline CDR1 WSHSY, CDR2 SAAADI. The CDR3 runs to 12 residues. With 11 bases removed from V and 2 bases from J, the gap between germline ends came to 7 bases. CDR3 residues: CAGSAGANVLTF. The CDR3 region has the DNA TGCGCCGGTTCAGCTGGGGCCAACGTCCTGACTTTC.

The chain employs TRBV5-1 and TRBJ2-5; 7 bases are a match to TRBD1. CDR3 length: 14 residues. CDR1 SGHRS and CDR2 YFSETQ come from the germline V gene. The V segment lost 5 bases and the J segment 4 bases; nucleotides outside the gene matches: 8. Written as DNA, the CDR3 is TGCGCCAGCAGTGACCCACAGGGGCCAGAGACCCAGTACTTC. Protein: CASSDPQGPETQYF.

V usage is TRBV19 and J usage is TRBJ1-4, with TRBD1 as a possible D gene (5 bases). The germline gives CDR1 LNHDA, CDR2 SQIVND (reference sequence). Trimming shortened V by 5 bases and J by 7 bases, and 20 bases separated the two germline ends. The CDR3 length is 16 residues. In DNA, the CDR3 is TGTGCCAGTAGTTTTAGTGGAGACACAGGAGGTGAAAAACTGTTTTTT. Protein: CASSFSGDTGGEKLFF.

For this clone: At the DNA level, this CDR3 is encoded by other sequences in the same sample as well. The rearrangement links TRBV5-1 to TRBJ1-1; the D is unclear. V gave up 0 bases and J gave up 1 base, with 4 bases separating them. Germline CDR1 is SGHRS and CDR2 is YFSETQ. The CDR3 extends over 13 amino acids. CDR3 DNA: TGCGCCAGCAGCTTGGGGGAGAACACTGAAGCTTTCTTT. It codes for CASSLGENTEAFF.

The chain employs TRBV28 and TRBJ1-5, with D tentatively TRBD1 (5 bases). The CDR3 contains 17 residues. The germline CDR1 and CDR2 sequences are MDHEN and SYDVKM. V lost 5 bases to trimming and J lost 1 base, with 18 bases between them. The CDR3 loop reads CASSPVKGRLSNQPQHF. CDR3 nucleotides: TGTGCCAGCAGTCCCGTGAAGGGGAGGTTGAGCAATCAGCCCCAGCATTTT.

V is TRBV6-1 and J is TRBJ2-3; possibly TRBD2 for D (6 bases). Germline lookup yields CDR1 MNHNS and CDR2 SASEGT. Trimming took off 3 bases at V and 7 bases at J, with 14 bases between the two ends. The CDR3 is made up of 14 amino acids. CDR3 protein: CASSDSGLRYTQYF. CDR3 nucleotide sequence: TGTGCCAGCAGTGATAGCGGACTCCGATATACGCAGTATTTT.

The rearrangement uses TRBV5-4 and TRBJ2-4; D is perhaps TRBD1 or TRBD2 (5 bases each). Germline values: CDR1 SGHNT, CDR2 YYREEE (reference sequence). This CDR3 is built from 14 residues. Trimming left V 4 bases short and J 5 bases short, with 13 bases between. The CDR3 is CASSGRGLQNIQYF. The CDR3 nucleotides read TGTGCCAGCAGCGGCCGGGGCCTTCAAAACATTCAGTACTTC. Together with reference TRBV5-4 and TRBJ2-4, the CDR3 gives the full variable domain: ETGVTQSPTHLIKTRGQQVTLRCSSQSGHNTVSWYQQALGQGPQFIFQYYREEENGRGNFPPRFSGLQFPNYSSELNVNALELDDSALYLCASSGRGLQNIQYFGAGTRLSVL.

The chain recombines TRBV7-9 with TRBJ2-2, with D possibly called TRBD1 or TRBD2 (5 bases each). Germline CDR1 and CDR2: SEHNR and FQNEAQ (reference sequence). Trimming removed 5 bases at V and 5 bases at J, with 18 bases between. This CDR3 comprises 16 residues. DNA of the CDR3: TGTGCCAGCAGCCTCTCCTTAGGGACGGGGACCGGGGAGCTGTTTTTT. It yields the protein CASSLSLGTGTGELFF.

The chain recombines TRBV5-6 with TRBJ1-2; a possible D gene is TRBD1 (5 bases). The CDR3 has 13 amino acids. V shed 1 base and J shed 7 bases, with 11 bases lying between them. Per the germline V gene, CDR1 is SGHDT and CDR2 is YYEEEE. Here the CDR3 reads CASSLSGVGGYTF. The DNA of the CDR3 is TGTGCCAGCAGCTTGTCGGGGGTAGGTGGCTACACCTTC.

The chain recombines TRBV29-1 with TRBJ1-4, with D uncertain. The CDR3 length is 11 residues. Germline V lookup: CDR1 SQVTM, CDR2 ANQGSEA. Trimming cost V 6 bases and J 8 bases, with 10 bases left between them. The CDR3 is CSVQRREKLFF. The CDR3 DNA is TGCAGCGTGCAACGGAGAGAAAAACTGTTTTTT.

This clone was seen once. The rearrangement joins TRBV28 to TRBJ1-5; D unresolved. Germline CDR1 reads MDHEN; CDR2 reads SYDVKM. The CDR3 length is 15 residues. Trimming took 2 bases from V and 4 from J, leaving 12 bases between them. CDR3 in amino acids: CASSLGGIRNQPQHF. For the CDR3, the DNA is TGTGCCAGCAGTTTAGGAGGGATTAGGAATCAGCCCCAGCATTTT.

The V gene is TRBV5-6, the J gene TRBJ2-1; 10 nucleotides align to TRBD2. The CDR3 extends over 14 amino acids. J gave up 6 bases and V 4 bases, and 4 bases lay outside the gene matches. Germline assignment: CDR1 SGHDT and CDR2 YYEEEE. The CDR3 bases are TGTGCCAGCAGCAAGGGACTAGCGAGCAATGAGCAGTTCTTC. Encoded protein: CASSKGLASNEQFF.

This clone was detected a few times. V gene TRBV29-1 combines with J gene TRBJ1-2, with D hard to call. In germline, CDR1 is SQVTM, CDR2 ANQGSEA. Between the trimmed V and J ends, which lost 3 bases and 2 bases, there was a span of 4 bases. This CDR3 has 11 amino acids. CDR3 sequence: CSVEENYGYTF. CDR3 in DNA: TGCAGCGTTGAGGAAAACTATGGCTACACCTTC. The variable domain in full, with the rest retrieved from reference TRBV29-1 and TRBJ1-2, is SAVISQKPSRDICQRGTSLTIQCQVDSQVTMMFWYRQQPGQSLTLIATANQGSEATYESGFVIDKFPISRPNLTFSTLTVSNMSPEDSSIYLCSVEENYGYTFGSGTRLTVV.

Only a few counts were recorded for this clone. This chain links TRBV28 with TRBJ2-7; D uncertain. Trimming pared 5 bases from V and 1 base from J, leaving 12 bases between. The CDR3 sequence is 14 residues long. Looked up from germline, CDR1 is MDHEN and CDR2 is SYDVKM. CDR3 protein: CASSPTGLSYEQYF. The CDR3 coding sequence is TGTGCCAGCAGTCCTACGGGTCTTTCCTACGAGCAGTACTTC.

This clone was seen only once. The rearrangement uses TRBV5-1 and TRBJ2-2; 9 bases align to TRBD2. With V trimmed by 2 bases and J by 1 base, 3 bases remained unmatched. Germline CDR1 and CDR2: SGHRS and YFSETQ. The length of the CDR3 is 16 residues. As DNA, the CDR3 is TGCGCCAGCAGCTTCATGACTAGCGGGAACACCGGGGAGCTGTTTTTT. It encodes CASSFMTSGNTGELFF.

This clone was found once. The chain carries TRBV29-1 and TRBJ2-5, with a weak D call TRBD2 (6 bases). V gave up 6 bases and J gave up 2 bases, with 10 bases separating them. The germline V gene encodes CDR1 SQVTM and CDR2 ANQGSEA. The CDR3 has 12 amino acids. CDR3 amino acids: CSVGTQQETQYF. The CDR3 DNA reads as TGCAGCGTGGGGACTCAACAAGAGACCCAGTACTTC.

The genes are TRBV5-1 and TRBJ1-1; possibly TRBD1 for D (5 bases). The CDR3 extends over 15 amino acids. Germline CDR1 reads SGHRS; CDR2 reads YFSETQ. The V end was cut by 3 bases, the J end by 3 bases, with 15 bases between. CDR3 in DNA: TGCGCCAGCAGCTCCCAAGACCGGGGGGACACTGAAGCTTTCTTT. This encodes CASSSQDRGDTEAFF.

The CDR3 sequence is CASSPGGSDEKLFF. CDR3 in DNA: TGTGCCAGCTCACCAGGAGGTTCGGATGAAAAACTGTTTTTT. This sequence joins TRBV18 and TRBJ1-4; the D is unclear. The CDR3 totals 14 residues. CDR1 and CDR2 from the germline V gene are KGHSH and LQKENI. V was pared by 2 bases and J by 6 bases, with 10 bases between.

V gene TRBV3-1 (or the pseudogene TRBV3-2) combines with J gene TRBJ2-5; TRBD2 matches at 11 bases. The germline gives CDR1 LGHDT, CDR2 YNNKEL (reference sequence). This CDR3 spans 17 amino acids. V trimming: 5 bases; J trimming: 5 bases; junction bases outside the gene matches: 13. The DNA of the CDR3 is TGTGCCAGCAGCATCCTACCCACTAGCGGGAGAGCGGAGACCCAGTACTTC. It codes for CASSILPTSGRAETQYF.

CDR3 nucleotides: TGTGCCAGCAGACAGGGGGCGCGGGCCGGGGAGCTGTTTTTT. This encodes CASRQGARAGELFF. The chain is built from TRBV19 and TRBJ2-2; 10 nucleotides agree with TRBD1. The CDR3 has 14 amino acids. The trim removed 9 bases at V and 6 bases at J, leaving 7 bases unmatched. In germline, CDR1 is LNHDA, CDR2 SQIVND (reference sequence).

The chain has TRBV2 and TRBJ1-2; D ambiguous. The germline CDR1 and CDR2 sequences are SNHLY and FYNNEI. The CDR3 runs to 12 residues. The V and J ends lost 6 bases and 8 bases respectively, with 13 bases between them. The CDR3 DNA follows: TGTGCCAGCAGGAGGGAAAGTGGCGGCTACACCTTC. Encoded protein: CASRRESGGYTF.

The chain carries TRBV12-5 and TRBJ1-1; unclear D gene. Between the trimmed V and J ends, which lost 2 bases and 1 base, there was a span of 5 bases. Germline CDR1 is LGHNT and CDR2 is FRNRAP. CDR3 length: 13 amino acids. The chain's CDR3 is CASGLKENTEAFF. CDR3 bases: TGTGCTAGTGGTTTGAAAGAGAACACTGAAGCTTTCTTT.

The chain recombines TRBV5-8 with TRBJ2-7; TRBD1 or TRBD2 may be the D gene (7 bases each). V lost 4 bases and J 2 bases, leaving 10 bases between the germline ends. Germline V CDR1 and CDR2: SGHTS, YDEGEE. The CDR3 contains 13 residues. The CDR3 region has the DNA TGTGCCAGCAGCCCAGGGGGGGCCTACGAGCAGTACTTC. Amino acids: CASSPGGAYEQYF.

CDR3 nucleotides: TGCGCCAGCAGCACCGCCGGGATTAATACTGAAGCTTTCTTT. It encodes CASSTAGINTEAFF. This chain links TRBV5-1 with TRBJ1-1; D is uncertain. The CDR3 loop spans 14 amino acids. V was trimmed by 4 bases and J by 5 bases, leaving 15 bases between them. The V gene's germline CDR1 is SGHRS and CDR2 YFSETQ.

V and J are TRBV5-1 and TRBJ2-5; TRBD1 might be the D (6 bases). CDR3 size: 18 residues. Germline loops: CDR1 SGHRS, CDR2 YFSETQ. Trimming removed 1 base at V and 1 base at J, with 20 bases between. The DNA for the CDR3 is TGCGCCAGCAGCTTGAGCCTCTTTGGACAGAAGTTCCAAGAGACCCAGTACTTC. It translates to CASSLSLFGQKFQETQYF.